The 22 T cell receptor beta chains listed next were all sequenced from one sample in a study of blood T cell repertoires in COVID-19. Clones were sequenced by immunoSEQ multiplex PCR, and TCRdb holds only the in-frame ones, with some missing. The repertoire holds about 100,000 clones, with 91% as singletons. Material for sequencing was peripheral blood. All receptors derive from a man in his fifties with acute or convalescent COVID-19.

The V call is TRBV2, the J call TRBJ1-5; D remains ambiguous. V was clipped by 5 bases and J by 10 bases, with 21 bases between them. The germline gives CDR1 SNHLY, CDR2 FYNNEI. The CDR3 contains 15 residues. CDR3: CASSPEGLALQPQHF. The CDR3 DNA reads as TGTGCCAGCAGTCCTGAAGGACTGGCGCTCCAACCCCAGCATTTT. Together with reference TRBV2 and TRBJ1-5, the CDR3 gives the full variable domain: EPEVTQTPSHQVTQMGQEVILRCVPISNHLYFYWYRQILGQKVEFLVSFYNNEISEKSEIFDDQFSVERPDGSNFTLKIRSTKLEDSAMYFCASSPEGLALQPQHFGDGTRLSIL.

This clone is classed as medium-sized. The V and J genes are TRBV7-2 and TRBJ2-7, with D tentatively TRBD2 (5 bases). CDR1 is SGHTA and CDR2 is FQGNSA in the germline V gene. V was pared by 1 base and J by 7 bases, with 8 bases between. This CDR3 spans 12 amino acids. CDR3 sequence: CASSLVGVEQYF. Here the CDR3 DNA reads TGTGCCAGCAGCTTAGTGGGAGTGGAGCAGTACTTC.

The chain links TRBV3-1 (or the pseudogene TRBV3-2) to TRBJ1-3, with a weak D call TRBD1 (5 bases). V gave up 7 bases and J gave up 2 bases, with 18 bases separating them. The CDR3 loop spans 16 amino acids. The germline V gene encodes CDR1 LGHDT and CDR2 YNNKEL (reference sequence). The CDR3: CASTQGQATPGNTIYF. In nucleotides, the CDR3 is TGTGCCAGCACTCAGGGTCAGGCCACCCCTGGAAACACCATATATTTT.

The chain has TRBV7-3 and TRBJ2-1; TRBD1 agrees at 7 bases. V lost 5 bases to trimming and J lost 5 bases; unmatched junction nucleotides: 6. Germline lookup yields CDR1 SGHTA and CDR2 FQGTGA. The CDR3 length is 14 residues. The CDR3 protein is CASSHRTGNNEQFF. For the CDR3, the DNA is TGTGCCAGCAGCCACAGGACAGGAAACAATGAGCAGTTCTTC.

The J gene is TRBJ1-3, the V gene TRBV5-1, with 8 nucleotides matching TRBD1. CDR1 and CDR2 (germline): SGHRS, YFSETQ. The CDR3 is 17 amino acids. Unmatched junction bases numbered 5, after V lost 0 bases and J lost 0 bases. CDR3 in amino acids: CASSLAGTGSSGNTIYF. The CDR3 DNA follows: TGCGCCAGCAGCTTGGCCGGGACAGGTAGCTCTGGAAACACCATATATTTT.

This rearrangement joins TRBV18 to TRBJ2-6; D might be TRBD2 (7 bases). This CDR3 is built from 18 residues. Germline CDR1 and CDR2: KGHSH and LQKENI. The germline V and J ends were trimmed by 4 bases and 0 bases, with 16 bases remaining between them. CDR3 protein: CASSRKRDTSSGANVLTF. The CDR3 DNA reads as TGTGCCAGCTCACGAAAGCGGGACACCAGCTCTGGGGCCAACGTCCTGACTTTC.

The J gene is TRBJ1-3, the V gene TRBV9; TRBD1 is a possible D gene (5 bases). The V and J ends lost 4 bases and 10 bases respectively, with 24 bases between them. CDR1 SGDLS and CDR2 YYNGEE come from the germline V gene. The CDR3 runs 16 residues. CDR3 nucleotide sequence: TGTGCCAGCAGCCCCCCGGGAGTGGGGGGAATCTCGACCATATATTTT. This gives the protein CASSPPGVGGISTIYF.

The rearrangement links TRBV24-1 to TRBJ1-5; D possibly corresponds to TRBD1 (6 bases). This CDR3 is 14 amino acids long. Germline V gene lookup returns CDR1 KGHDR and CDR2 SFDVKD. Trimming stripped 9 bases from V and 7 bases from J, with 18 bases between. The CDR3 loop is CATPGTGGVQPQHF. In nucleotides, the CDR3 is TGTGCCACCCCGGGTACGGGGGGCGTGCAGCCCCAGCATTTT.

The chain is built from TRBV29-1 and TRBJ2-1; 9 bases agree with TRBD1. V lost 4 bases and J lost 4; bases outside the gene matches: 5. CDR3 length: 14 residues. Per the germline V gene, CDR1 is SQVTM and CDR2 is ANQGSEA. The CDR3 reads CSVGDRGIYNEQFF. The CDR3 DNA reads TGCAGCGTTGGCGACAGGGGGATTTACAATGAGCAGTTCTTC.

The chain links TRBV5-1 to TRBJ2-1; 7 nucleotides line up with TRBD2. CDR1 is SGHRS and CDR2 is YFSETQ in the germline V gene. Germline trimming cut 3 bases from V and 3 bases from J; bases unmatched to any gene: 6. This CDR3 is 15 amino acids long. This chain's CDR3 is CASSWAGDFYNEQFF. CDR3 bases: TGCGCCAGCAGCTGGGCGGGGGATTTCTACAATGAGCAGTTCTTC.

The chain couples TRBV5-4 to TRBJ2-3; D may be TRBD2 (5 bases). The CDR3 is made up of 13 amino acids. V dropped 1 base and J dropped 3 bases, with 6 bases sitting between them. CDR1 is SGHNT and CDR2 is YYREEE in the germline V gene (reference sequence). The CDR3 sequence: CASSLSGTDTQYF. CDR3 nucleotide sequence: TGTGCCAGCAGCTTGAGCGGAACAGATACGCAGTATTTT.

The CDR3 sequence: CASSPQPGGPGELFF. The CDR3 nucleotides are TGTGCCAGCAGCCCCCAGCCGGGGGGCCCCGGGGAGCTGTTTTTT. The V call is TRBV6-5, the J call TRBJ2-2; TRBD2 is a possible D gene (7 bases). The CDR3 length is 15 residues. The germline gives CDR1 MNHEY, CDR2 SVGAGI. The V gene lost 6 bases and the J gene lost 6 bases, with 17 bases spanning the gap.

The V call is TRBV29-1, the J call TRBJ1-1; no definite D call. CDR1 is SQVTM and CDR2 is ANQGSEA in the germline V gene. Between the trimmed V and J ends, which lost 4 bases and 6 bases, there was a span of 9 bases. This CDR3 has 11 amino acids. The CDR3 here is CSVGRGAEAFF. The CDR3 region has the DNA TGCAGCGTTGGTCGGGGTGCTGAAGCTTTCTTT.

The V gene is TRBV5-1, the J gene TRBJ2-3; 10 nucleotides line up with TRBD2. This CDR3 comprises 16 residues. Germline lookup yields CDR1 SGHRS and CDR2 YFSETQ. With 4 bases clipped from V and 3 bases from J, the junction kept 8 bases outside the gene matches. The chain's CDR3 is CASSPGSGGLTDTQYF. The CDR3 region has the DNA TGCGCCAGCAGCCCCGGTAGCGGGGGGTTAACAGATACGCAGTATTTT. The full variable domain, in which reference TRBV5-1 and TRBJ2-3 provide the parts outside the CDR3, is KAGVTQTPRYLIKTRGQQVTLSCSPISGHRSVSWYQQTPGQGLQFLFEYFSETQRNKGNFPGRFSGRQFSNSRSEMNVSTLELGDSALYLCASSPGSGGLTDTQYFGPGTRLTVL.

The V and J genes are TRBV30 and TRBJ2-7, with 9 bases fitting TRBD2. CDR3 length: 15 amino acids. The V gene's germline CDR1 is GTSNPN and CDR2 SVGIG (reference sequence). The V and J ends lost 0 bases and 0 bases, in that order; junction bases with no gene match: 3. The CDR3: CAWSVLRGGSYEQYF. CDR3 nucleotides: TGTGCCTGGAGTGTGTTGCGGGGGGGCTCCTACGAGCAGTACTTC. Looking up the rest from reference TRBV30 and TRBJ2-7 gives the full variable domain: SQTIHQWPATLVQPVGSPLSLECTVEGTSNPNLYWYRQAAGRGLQLLFYSVGIGQISSEVPQNLSASRPQDRQFILSSKKLLLSDSGFYLCAWSVLRGGSYEQYFGPGTRLTVT.

The rearrangement links TRBV18 to TRBJ2-3; 8 bases are shared with TRBD2. Germline assignment: CDR1 KGHSH and CDR2 LQKENI. The CDR3 runs 16 residues. V lost 3 bases to trimming and J lost 5 bases; unmatched junction nucleotides: 10. The CDR3 DNA sequence: TGTGCCAGCTCACCTCTCTCGGGGGGGGCCGGAGATACGCAGTATTTT. Its protein is CASSPLSGGAGDTQYF. Combining the CDR3 with reference TRBV18 and TRBJ2-3 gives the whole variable domain NAGVMQNPRHLVRRRGQEARLRCSPMKGHSHVYWYRQLPEEGLKFMVYLQKENIIDESGMPKERFSAEFPKEGPSILRIQQVVRGDSAAYFCASSPLSGGAGDTQYFGPGTRLTVL.

J is TRBJ2-7 and V is TRBV27, with D tentatively TRBD2 (6 bases). The ends were cut back, 5 bases at V and 0 bases at J, with 17 bases in the middle. Germline values: CDR1 MNHEY, CDR2 SMNVEV (reference sequence). CDR3 length: 16 residues. The CDR3 loop is CASSPFLAGSSYEQYF. The CDR3 nucleotides are TGTGCCAGCAGTCCGTTCCTGGCGGGGAGCTCCTACGAGCAGTACTTC.

J is TRBJ1-1 and V is TRBV9; D not certain. Trimming stripped 3 bases from V and 7 bases from J, with 7 bases between. Germline CDR1 and CDR2: SGDLS and YYNGEE. The CDR3 is 11 residues long. The CDR3 DNA reads as TGTGCCAGCAGCGACCGCGGTGAAGCTTTCTTT. Encoded protein: CASSDRGEAFF.

The chain combines TRBV2 with TRBJ1-2, with unresolved D. Looked up from germline, CDR1 is SNHLY and CDR2 is FYNNEI. The CDR3 consists of 11 residues. V lost 7 bases and J lost 13, with 16 bases in between. The CDR3 DNA reads as TGTGCCAGCATCGACCAAGGCAGGATCACCTTC. Encoded protein: CASIDQGRITF.

J is TRBJ1-1 and V is TRBV6-5; D is uncertain. This CDR3 is built from 14 residues. V lost 8 bases, J lost 3 bases, and 16 bases lay in between. Germline V CDR1 and CDR2: MNHEY, SVGAGI. This chain's CDR3 is CASVYLGRDTEAFF. The CDR3 DNA sequence: TGTGCCAGCGTGTATCTGGGGAGGGACACTGAAGCTTTCTTT.

This chain uses TRBV7-2 with TRBJ1-5; no clear D. The CDR3 extends over 15 amino acids. Germline V CDR1 and CDR2: SGHTA, FQGNSA. Trimming removed 3 bases from V and 0 bases from J, with 9 bases in between. CDR3 protein: CASSFIGSSNQPQHF. The CDR3 DNA is TGTGCCAGCAGCTTCATAGGGAGTAGCAATCAGCCCCAGCATTTT.

The chain links TRBV21-1 to TRBJ1-5; TRBD1 is taken as the D call from the table, unchecked against the DNA. TRBV21-1 is flagged as a pseudogene. This CDR3 spans 19 amino acids. CDR3 DNA: TGTGCCAGCAGCAAAGTCCGGGACAGCCAACGGTATAGCAATCAGCCCCAGCATTTT. This codes for CASSKVRDSQRYSNQPQHF.